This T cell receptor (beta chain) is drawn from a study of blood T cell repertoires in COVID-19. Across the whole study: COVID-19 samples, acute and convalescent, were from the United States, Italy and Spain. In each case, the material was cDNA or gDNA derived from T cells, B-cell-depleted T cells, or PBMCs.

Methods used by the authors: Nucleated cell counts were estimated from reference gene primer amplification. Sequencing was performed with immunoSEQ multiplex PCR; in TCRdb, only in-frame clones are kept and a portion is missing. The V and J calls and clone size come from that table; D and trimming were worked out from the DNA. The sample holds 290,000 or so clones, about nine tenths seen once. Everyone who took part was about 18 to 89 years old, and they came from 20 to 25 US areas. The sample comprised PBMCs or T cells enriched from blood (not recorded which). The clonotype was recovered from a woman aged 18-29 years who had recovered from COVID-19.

CDR3 sequence: CASSVTSGVGDEQYF. The CDR3 nucleotides read TGCGCCAGTTCTGTAACTAGCGGGGTTGGCGACGAGCAGTACTTC. V and J are TRBV10-1 and TRBJ2-7, with 10 nucleotides matching TRBD2. V shed 9 bases and J 5 bases; nucleotides not matched to a gene: 13. The CDR3 has 15 amino acids. Germline CDR1 WNHNN, CDR2 SYGVQD (reference sequence).